What follows are 23 T cell receptor beta chains derived from one specimen sequenced in a study of OX40 agonist ivuxolimab in advanced cancers. Repertoires were generated with immunoSEQ multiplex PCR, while TCRdb's copy carries only in-frame clones and drops some. The sample yields about 58,000 clones, 70% to 90% seen once. The specimen comprised CD4+ or CD8+ T cells sorted from blood, sampled in a trial of the OX40 agonist ivuxolimab. The receptors shown here come from an adult with an advanced solid tumor such as melanoma, head and neck, liver or kidney cancer.

This clone was seen more than once but under ten times. The chain links TRBV7-2 to TRBJ1-4; possibly TRBD1 for D (6 bases). The germline V gene encodes CDR1 SGHTA and CDR2 FQGNSA. The V end lost 3 bases, the J end lost 4 bases, and 12 bases lay between the germline ends. The CDR3 is made up of 15 amino acids. The CDR3 nucleotides read TGTGCCAGCAGCTTGAGGCCAGGGGTTAATGAAAAACTGTTTTTT. Translation: CASSLRPGVNEKLFF.

This clone was observed a single time. The chain employs TRBV30 and TRBJ1-5; 7 nucleotides agree with TRBD1. This CDR3 has 13 residues. Trimming at V came to 5 bases and at J to 11 bases, leaving 12 bases not matched to a gene. CDR1 is GTSNPN, CDR2 SVGIG, per germline (reference sequence). In DNA form, the CDR3 reads TGTGCCTGGGCGGAAGACAGGGACTCAGCCCAGCATTTT. Translation gives CAWAEDRDSAQHF.

CDR3 loop: CASSLEGIGGAGDTQYF. In DNA, the CDR3 is TGCGCCAGCAGCTTGGAAGGTATTGGGGGGGCCGGGGATACGCAGTATTTT. The chain employs TRBV5-1 and TRBJ2-3; tentative D call: TRBD2 (7 bases). The CDR3 is 17 residues long. The germline V gene encodes CDR1 SGHRS and CDR2 YFSETQ. Trimming cost V 0 bases and J 6 bases, with 20 bases left between them.

This clone was seen more than once but under ten times. The gene calls are TRBV7-9 and TRBJ1-5; D remains unclear. The length of the CDR3 is 13 residues. Trimming stripped 5 bases from V and 6 bases from J, with 11 bases between. Germline V gene sequence: CDR1 SEHNR, CDR2 FQNEAQ (reference sequence). The chain's CDR3 is CASSVRDSQPQHF. The DNA for the CDR3 is TGTGCCAGCAGCGTTAGGGATTCTCAGCCCCAGCATTTT.

This clone was detected only a few times. The V gene is TRBV7-8, the J gene TRBJ1-2; D is unclear. This CDR3 spans 15 amino acids. Germline assignment: CDR1 SGHVS and CDR2 FQNEAQ. Trimming stripped 5 bases from V and 8 bases from J, with 21 bases between. CDR3 sequence: CASSEQPRSRGGYTF. The CDR3 DNA reads TGTGCCAGCAGCGAACAGCCCCGGTCCCGAGGAGGCTACACCTTC.

The chain combines TRBV28 with TRBJ1-2, with a tentative D call TRBD1 (5 bases). Per the germline V gene, CDR1 is MDHEN and CDR2 is SYDVKM. V was clipped by 2 bases and J by 3 bases, with 7 bases between them. The CDR3 has 13 residues. CDR3 loop: CASSLRQYYGYTF. CDR3 bases: TGTGCCAGCAGTTTAAGACAGTACTATGGCTACACCTTC.

The V call is TRBV5-1, the J call TRBJ1-5, with no clear D. V lost 4 bases to trimming and J lost 5 bases, with 7 bases between them. The CDR3 covers 12 residues. Germline V gene lookup returns CDR1 SGHRS and CDR2 YFSETQ. CDR3 DNA sequence: TGCGCCAGCAGCCCCCACGATCAGCCCCAGCATTTT. Translated, it gives CASSPHDQPQHF.

V usage is TRBV28 and J usage is TRBJ1-4, with D possibly matching TRBD1 (6 bases). Germline loops: CDR1 MDHEN, CDR2 SYDVKM. CDR3 length: 15 residues. V lost 5 bases, J lost 11 bases, and 21 bases lay in between. The CDR3 protein is CASSDPTGPLGKLFF. CDR3 bases: TGTGCCAGCAGTGACCCCACAGGGCCTTTAGGGAAACTGTTTTTT. Looking up the rest from reference TRBV28 and TRBJ1-4 gives the full variable domain: DVKVTQSSRYLVKRTGEKVFLECVQDMDHENMFWYRQDPGLGLRLIYFSYDVKMKEKGDIPEGYSVSREKKERFSLILESASTNQTSMYLCASSDPTGPLGKLFFGSGTQLSVL.

This chain links TRBV19 with TRBJ1-5; tentative D call: TRBD1 (5 bases). V was trimmed by 2 bases and J by 3 bases, leaving 14 bases between them. Germline V CDR1 and CDR2: LNHDA, SQIVND (reference sequence). The CDR3 sequence is 16 residues long. The CDR3 DNA follows: TGTGCCAGTAGTATAATCGCAGGGCAGCCCAATCAGCCCCAGCATTTT. Its translation: CASSIIAGQPNQPQHF.

The chain carries TRBV5-6 and TRBJ2-2; 7 bases align to TRBD1. This CDR3 region has 15 residues. Germline V CDR1 and CDR2: SGHDT, YYEEEE. The V and J ends lost 4 bases and 1 base, in that order; junction bases with no gene match: 4. CDR3 coding DNA: TGTGCCAGCAGCCGAAACAGGGGGAACACCGGGGAGCTGTTTTTT. As protein: CASSRNRGNTGELFF.

The V call is TRBV29-1, the J call TRBJ2-1; 11 positions agree with TRBD2. The trim removed 6 bases at V and 9 bases at J, leaving 13 bases unmatched. From germline, CDR1 is SQVTM and CDR2 ANQGSEA. This CDR3 region has 15 residues. The CDR3 spells CSVGTRLAGWGEQFF. CDR3 DNA: TGCAGCGTGGGCACCCGACTAGCGGGGTGGGGTGAGCAGTTCTTC.

The J gene is TRBJ1-3, the V gene TRBV10-3; D unresolved. Trimming pared 5 bases from V and 0 bases from J, leaving 11 bases between. CDR1 and CDR2 (germline): ENHRY, SYGVKD. The CDR3 spans 15 residues. CDR3 sequence reads: CAISIQLLSGNTIYF. DNA of the CDR3: TGTGCCATCAGTATACAGCTCCTCTCTGGAAACACCATATATTTT.

J is TRBJ1-6 and V is TRBV7-9, with a tentative D call TRBD1 (5 bases). Germline CDR1 and CDR2: SEHNR and FQNEAQ (reference sequence). This CDR3 comprises 15 residues. V was shortened by 5 bases and J by 9 bases, with 17 bases between the two germline ends. The CDR3 DNA sequence: TGTGCCAGCAGCCTGGCGGGGGTAGATGTTTCACCCCTCCACTTT. Amino acids: CASSLAGVDVSPLHF.

The rearrangement links TRBV6-1 to TRBJ1-3; TRBD1 matches at 7 bases. Germline CDR1 and CDR2: MNHNS and SASEGT. The CDR3 is 14 amino acids. Trimming at V came to 5 bases and at J to 8 bases, leaving 9 bases not matched to a gene. The CDR3 nucleotides read TGTGCCAGCAGTAAAGACAGGGAAGCTTACACCATATATTTT. Its translation: CASSKDREAYTIYF.

The genes are TRBV12-5 and TRBJ1-5; no clear D gene. The CDR3 contains 14 residues. Trimming took 7 bases from V and 0 from J, leaving 10 bases between them. Per the germline V gene, CDR1 is LGHNT and CDR2 is FRNRAP. The DNA of the CDR3 is TGTGCTAGTGCAACCGGAAATAGCAATCAGCCCCAGCATTTT. Amino acid sequence: CASATGNSNQPQHF.

The chain couples TRBV4-3 to TRBJ1-2; D ambiguous. The length of the CDR3 is 16 residues. Deletions cut 0 bases from V and 4 bases from J, with 15 bases between. CDR1 LGHNA and CDR2 YSLEER come from the germline V gene. The CDR3 coding sequence is TGCGCCAGCAGCCAAGAATTCGAGGTGCGGGCCTATGGCTACACCTTC. Translated, it gives CASSQEFEVRAYGYTF.

This clone appeared a few times. The J gene is TRBJ2-2, the V gene TRBV7-3; D gene uncertain. Germline lookup yields CDR1 SGHTA and CDR2 FQGTGA. V dropped 5 bases and J dropped 3 bases, with 7 bases sitting between them. The CDR3 loop spans 13 amino acids. CDR3 nucleotides: TGTGCCAGCAGCCCATCGTACACCGGGGAGCTGTTTTTT. This codes for CASSPSYTGELFF.

The V and J genes are TRBV2 and TRBJ2-7; D call uncertain. This CDR3 has 12 amino acids. Germline loops: CDR1 SNHLY, CDR2 FYNNEI. V was cut by 1 base and J by 5 bases, with 6 bases left in between. This chain's CDR3 is CASSEGGDEQYF. The CDR3 bases are TGTGCCAGCAGTGAAGGAGGAGACGAGCAGTACTTC.

V gene TRBV21-1 combines with J gene TRBJ1-2; whether TRBD1, the table's D call, matches the DNA was not checked. TRBV21-1 has pseudogene status. The CDR3 length is 19 residues. In nucleotides, the CDR3 is TGTGCCAGCACCAAAGAGTCCGGGACAAGGTTTTTGCCTAACTATGGCTACACCTTC. Translated: CASTKESGTRFLPNYGYTF.

This clone came up once. The chain employs TRBV7-3 and TRBJ2-2; no firm D call. V was shortened by 6 bases and J by 1 base, with 12 bases between the two germline ends. The CDR3 has 15 amino acids. Germline V gene lookup returns CDR1 SGHTA and CDR2 FQGTGA. The DNA for the CDR3 is TGTGCCAGCAGTAAGGGCCAGTTGAACACCGGGGAGCTGTTTTTT. Translating gives CASSKGQLNTGELFF.

The chain uses TRBV29-1 and TRBJ1-2, with no clear D. CDR1 SQVTM and CDR2 ANQGSEA come from the germline V gene. This CDR3 has 12 amino acids. The CDR3 is CSASGENYGYTF. DNA for the CDR3: TGCAGTGCCAGCGGTGAGAACTATGGCTACACCTTC. The full variable domain, completed using reference TRBV29-1 and TRBJ1-2, is SAVISQKPSRDICQRGTSLTIQCQVDSQVTMMFWYRQQPGQSLTLIATANQGSEATYESGFVIDKFPISRPNLTFSTLTVSNMSPEDSSIYLCSASGENYGYTFGSGTRLTVV.

The chain links TRBV19 to TRBJ1-2; D uncertain. Germline V gives CDR1 LNHDA, CDR2 SQIVND (reference sequence). Deletions cut 4 bases from V and 3 bases from J, with 9 bases between. This CDR3 is 13 amino acids long. The DNA for the CDR3 is TGTGCCAGTAGTACCTTCGGAGACTATGGCTACACCTTC. It encodes CASSTFGDYGYTF.

This clone was seen a single time. The chain is built from TRBV29-1 and TRBJ1-2; TRBD1 is a possible D gene (5 bases). Germline lookup yields CDR1 SQVTM and CDR2 ANQGSEA. This CDR3 is built from 15 residues. Trimming removed 4 bases at V and 7 bases at J, with 22 bases between. CDR3 residues: CSVVSSADSLSGYTF. CDR3 DNA sequence: TGCAGCGTTGTTTCGTCTGCCGACAGCCTAAGTGGCTACACCTTC.